Below, 19 T cell receptor beta chains from the same sample are listed, as sequenced in a study of somatic mutations in cytotoxic T cells in rheumatoid arthritis. Assay: immunoSEQ multiplex PCR; the TCRdb copy retains only in-frame clones and omits some. The repertoire holds approximately 20,000 clones, with over 60% as singletons. Sample: CD8+ T cells sorted from blood. All receptors come from an adult with rheumatoid arthritis.

In its sample, this clone was seen a few times. V is TRBV10-3 and J is TRBJ1-1; D unresolved. V lost 4 bases to trimming and J lost 7 bases, with 10 bases between them. The CDR3 consists of 12 residues. The germline V gene encodes CDR1 ENHRY and CDR2 SYGVKD. CDR3 amino acids: CAISGLRDEAFF. The CDR3 nucleotides are TGTGCCATCAGTGGACTTAGGGATGAAGCTTTCTTT.

This clone was found a few times. This CDR3 is CASSVAGALNPSTDTQYF. The CDR3 region has the DNA TGTGCCAGCAGCGTTGCGGGGGCACTAAACCCTAGCACAGATACGCAGTATTTT. V gene TRBV9 combines with J gene TRBJ2-3; maybe TRBD2 (7 bases). CDR1 SGDLS and CDR2 YYNGEE come from the germline V gene. CDR3 length: 18 residues. Trimming cost V 2 bases and J 0 bases, with 19 bases left between them.

This chain joins TRBV28 and TRBJ1-5; 7 bases map to TRBD1. Unmatched junction bases numbered 7, after V lost 4 bases and J lost 7 bases. The germline V gene encodes CDR1 MDHEN and CDR2 SYDVKM. The CDR3 extends over 14 amino acids. CDR3 residues: CASSYRGRGQPQHF. Written as DNA, the CDR3 is TGTGCCAGCAGTTATAGGGGGCGCGGGCAGCCCCAGCATTTT.

V usage is TRBV13 and J usage is TRBJ1-1, with D possibly TRBD1 on 5 matching bases. Per germline, CDR1 PRHDT and CDR2 FYEKMQ (reference sequence). Trimming pared 6 bases from V and 8 bases from J, leaving 22 bases between. This CDR3 contains 15 residues. The CDR3 nucleotides read TGTGCCAGCAGTTCCCGGGGGGGTTTATCGACCGAAGCTTTCTTT. Translating it yields CASSSRGGLSTEAFF. The variable domain in full, completed from reference TRBV13 and TRBJ1-1, reads AAGVIQSPRHLIKEKRETATLKCYPIPRHDTVYWYQQGPGQDPQFLISFYEKMQSDKGSIPDRFSAQQFSDYHSELNMSSLELGDSALYFCASSSRGGLSTEAFFGQGTRLTVV.

This clone was seen a few times. The CDR3 spells CASSQPRDREYTF. The CDR3 nucleotides read TGCGCCAGCAGCCAACCGCGGGACAGGGAATACACCTTC. The chain is built from TRBV4-1 and TRBJ1-2; 9 bases map to TRBD1. The CDR3 consists of 13 residues. V was pared by 2 bases and J by 11 bases, with 6 bases of the junction left unmatched. CDR1 and CDR2 from the germline V gene are MGHRA and YSYEKL.

V gene TRBV1 combines with J gene TRBJ2-6; TRBD2, the table's D call, lacks a check against the DNA. TRBV1 corresponds to a pseudogene. This CDR3 has 16 residues. DNA of the CDR3: TGCACCAGCAGCCAGGGGGGGACCTCTGGGGCCAACGTCCTGACTTTC. Its protein product is CTSSQGGTSGANVLTF.

This clone was counted a few times. This sequence joins TRBV21-1 and TRBJ2-7; the D call of TRBD1 is as the table states it, not checked on the DNA. TRBV21-1 is recorded as a pseudogene. This CDR3 spans 15 amino acids. CDR3 protein: CASSKDSALSYEQYF. The CDR3 coding sequence is TGTGCCAGCAGCAAAGACAGTGCCCTCTCCTACGAGCAGTACTTC.

The genes are TRBV7-8 and TRBJ2-1; D is uncertain. The germline V gene encodes CDR1 SGHVS and CDR2 FQNEAQ. Trimming shortened V by 2 bases and J by 5 bases, and 4 bases separated the two germline ends. CDR3 length: 12 residues. The CDR3 DNA reads as TGTGCCAGCAGCTTACTCGACAATGAGCAGTTCTTC. Its translation is CASSLLDNEQFF.

This clone has a single count. V and J are TRBV7-8 and TRBJ1-1, with D possibly being TRBD1 (6 bases). There are 15 residues in the CDR3. Per germline, CDR1 SGHVS and CDR2 FQNEAQ. V dropped 5 bases and J dropped 5 bases, with 18 bases sitting between them. This CDR3 reads CASSDPTGIRTEAFF. In DNA form, the CDR3 reads TGTGCCAGCAGCGACCCCACAGGGATAAGAACTGAAGCTTTCTTT.

The chain has TRBV11-3 and TRBJ2-7; TRBD1 aligns across 10 bases. From germline, CDR1 is SGHNT and CDR2 YENEEA. The CDR3 spans 17 residues. With 4 bases clipped from V and 0 bases from J, the junction kept 9 bases outside the gene matches. CDR3 in amino acids: CASSSRDRGWSSYEQYF. CDR3 sequence (DNA): TGTGCCAGCAGCTCCCGGGACAGGGGTTGGAGCTCCTACGAGCAGTACTTC.

The V and J genes are TRBV10-2 and TRBJ1-6; 10 bases match TRBD1. V lost 8 bases and J lost 0; bases outside the gene matches: 4. The CDR3 runs to 16 residues. Looked up from germline, CDR1 is WSHSY and CDR2 is SAAADI. The DNA of the CDR3 is TGCGCCAGCGGGGGACAGGGGAGCTCCTATAATTCACCCCTCCACTTT. Translated, it gives CASGGQGSSYNSPLHF.

The sample holds a few counts of this clone. The chain has TRBV27 and TRBJ2-7; perhaps TRBD2 as D (6 bases). Trimming took 5 bases from V and 2 from J, leaving 10 bases between them. The CDR3 has 13 residues. CDR1 and CDR2 from the germline V gene are MNHEY and SMNVEV (reference sequence). The CDR3 nucleotides read TGTGCCAGCAGTAGGAGGGGAACCTACGAGCAGTACTTC. Translation gives CASSRRGTYEQYF.

The rearrangement links TRBV4-2 to TRBJ1-3, with D hard to call. Germline CDR1 reads LGHNA; CDR2 reads YNFKEQ. V dropped 4 bases and J dropped 2 bases, with 12 bases sitting between them. There are 15 residues in the CDR3. The chain's CDR3 is CASSPGGGPGNTIYF. CDR3 bases: TGTGCCAGCAGCCCCGGAGGAGGACCTGGAAACACCATATATTTT.

The V gene is TRBV6-5, the J gene TRBJ1-5; D call uncertain. Trimming pared 4 bases from V and 0 bases from J, leaving 10 bases between. Germline assignment: CDR1 MNHEY and CDR2 SVGAGI. The CDR3 extends over 15 amino acids. This CDR3 reads CASSSDLDSNQPQHF. CDR3 bases: TGTGCCAGCAGTTCGGACTTAGATAGCAATCAGCCCCAGCATTTT.

The genes are TRBV6-6 and TRBJ2-2, with unresolved D. CDR3 length: 13 amino acids. V gave up 11 bases and J gave up 0 bases, with 10 bases separating them. Germline CDR1 is MNHNY and CDR2 is SVGAGI (reference sequence). The CDR3 reads CASEAANTGELFF. CDR3 sequence (DNA): TGTGCCTCCGAGGCCGCGAACACCGGGGAGCTGTTTTTT.

By its share, this clone is medium-sized. The J gene is TRBJ1-2, the V gene TRBV7-9, with TRBD1 matching over 7 bases. Looked up from germline, CDR1 is SEHNR and CDR2 is FQNEAQ (reference sequence). V lost 7 bases, J lost 4 bases, and 9 bases stayed unmatched. The length of the CDR3 is 14 residues. The CDR3 nucleotides are TGTGCCAGCACTTCTGGGACAGCAATCTATGGCTACACCTTC. Residues: CASTSGTAIYGYTF.

The chain has TRBV4-1 and TRBJ1-1; D is uncertain. Germline CDR1 is MGHRA and CDR2 is YSYEKL. This CDR3 region has 14 residues. V shed 1 base and J shed 6 bases, with 12 bases lying between them. CDR3 sequence: CASSQVGEGAEAFF. CDR3 sequence (DNA): TGCGCCAGCAGCCAAGTGGGAGAGGGCGCTGAAGCTTTCTTT.

Comment on this clone: Within the sample, other DNA sequences also encode this same CDR3. The CDR3 DNA reads as TGTGCCAGCAGCTGGACAGGGGAGGAGCAGTACTTC. Residues: CASSWTGEEQYF. The chain carries TRBV5-5 and TRBJ2-7; TRBD1 matches at 9 bases. The junction had 2 bases not matched to a gene; V was cut back by 3 bases and J by 7 bases. The CDR3 has 12 amino acids. Germline assignment: CDR1 SGHKS and CDR2 YYEKEE (reference sequence).

The V gene is TRBV2, the J gene TRBJ2-6; D is unresolved. This CDR3 has 14 residues. Per germline, CDR1 SNHLY and CDR2 FYNNEI. V was clipped by 6 bases and J by 4 bases, with 10 bases between them. This CDR3 is CASSWETGANVLTF. CDR3 sequence (DNA): TGTGCCAGCAGCTGGGAAACGGGGGCCAACGTCCTGACTTTC.